Listed below are T cell receptor beta chains from one sample, sequenced in a study of T cells after yellow fever vaccination. TCRdb reprocessed the 5' RACE reads via MiXCR and lists one record per CDR3 protein. The sample lists hundreds of thousands of distinct CDR3 sequences, 15% to 20% occurring once. Material: PBMCs, obtained before the yellow fever booster vaccination. Every receptor here comes from a man younger than 35 who received the YFV17D yellow fever vaccine. Both conserved end residues are part of each CDR3. Fields, in order: V gene, D gene, clone size, J gene, CDR3 protein, CDR3 DNA. A D gene is named only where the DNA matches it firmly. Clone size appears in some rows only: once, few, many, or a class for an expanded clone.

v_call: TRBV3-1; d_call: -; clone_size: -; j_call: TRBJ1-2; cdr3_aa: CASSQSENYGYTF; cdr3_nt: TGTGCCAGCAGCCAATCAGAAAACTATGGCTACACCTTC
v_call: TRBV12-3/TRBV12-4; d_call: TRBD1; clone_size: many; j_call: TRBJ2-1; cdr3_aa: CASSSRDRGDNEQFF; cdr3_nt: TGTGCCAGCAGTTCCCGGGACAGGGGTGATAATGAGCAGTTCTTC
v_call: TRBV20-1; d_call: TRBD1; clone_size: -; j_call: TRBJ2-3; cdr3_aa: CSARTGGADTQYF; cdr3_nt: TGCAGTGCTAGGACAGGGGGCGCAGATACGCAGTATTTT
v_call: TRBV7-2; d_call: TRBD1; clone_size: few; j_call: TRBJ2-1; cdr3_aa: CASSLGTGFYEQFF; cdr3_nt: TGTGCCAGCAGCTTAGGGACAGGGTTTTATGAGCAGTTCTTC
v_call: TRBV2; d_call: -; clone_size: -; j_call: TRBJ1-5; cdr3_aa: CASSEDQGVSNQPQHF; cdr3_nt: TGTGCCAGCAGTGAAGACCAAGGTGTTAGCAATCAGCCCCAGCATTTT
v_call: TRBV5-1; d_call: TRBD2; clone_size: few; j_call: TRBJ2-7; cdr3_aa: CASSPSTSGGYEQYF; cdr3_nt: TGCGCCAGCAGCCCGTCGACTAGCGGGGGCTACGAGCAGTACTTC
v_call: TRBV5-1; d_call: TRBD1; clone_size: many; j_call: TRBJ2-5; cdr3_aa: CASSGGQVEETQYF; cdr3_nt: TGCGCCAGCAGCGGGGGACAGGTGGAAGAGACCCAGTACTTC
v_call: TRBV7-3; d_call: -; clone_size: -; j_call: TRBJ1-1; cdr3_aa: CASSLTGTVNTEAFF; cdr3_nt: TGTGCCAGCAGCTTAACGGGGACGGTCAACACTGAAGCTTTCTTT
v_call: TRBV18; d_call: -; clone_size: few; j_call: TRBJ1-5; cdr3_aa: CASSLLADQPQHF; cdr3_nt: TGTGCCAGCTCCCTGTTGGCTGATCAGCCCCAGCATTTT
v_call: TRBV30; d_call: TRBD1; clone_size: -; j_call: TRBJ2-7; cdr3_aa: CAWAGQESSYEQYF; cdr3_nt: TGTGCCTGGGCCGGACAGGAGAGCTCCTACGAGCAGTACTTC
v_call: TRBV4-1; d_call: TRBD1; clone_size: -; j_call: TRBJ2-7; cdr3_aa: CASSLYQTGNFYEQYF; cdr3_nt: TGCGCCAGCAGCCTCTACCAGACAGGGAATTTCTACGAGCAGTACTTC
v_call: TRBV19; d_call: -; clone_size: -; j_call: TRBJ1-2; cdr3_aa: CASSLEDTRPLGYTF; cdr3_nt: TGTGCCAGTAGTCTGGAGGACACGCGGCCCCTTGGCTACACCTTC
v_call: TRBV28; d_call: TRBD2; clone_size: -; j_call: TRBJ2-2; cdr3_aa: CASVSGAANTGELFF; cdr3_nt: TGTGCCAGCGTCAGCGGGGCAGCGAACACCGGGGAGCTGTTTTTT
v_call: TRBV9; d_call: -; clone_size: -; j_call: TRBJ1-2; cdr3_aa: CASSPASGGYTF; cdr3_nt: TGTGCCAGCAGTCCCGCTTCGGGTGGCTACACCTTC
v_call: TRBV4-3; d_call: -; clone_size: few; j_call: TRBJ1-5; cdr3_aa: CASSQGGGDQPQHF; cdr3_nt: TGCGCCAGCAGCCAAGGGGGGGGCGATCAGCCCCAGCATTTT
v_call: TRBV7-2; d_call: -; clone_size: few; j_call: TRBJ1-5; cdr3_aa: CASTKNEPGQPQHF; cdr3_nt: TGTGCCAGCACCAAAAATGAACCCGGTCAGCCCCAGCATTTT
v_call: TRBV6-5; d_call: TRBD2; clone_size: few; j_call: TRBJ2-3; cdr3_aa: CASSPQRLAGGTLGVPDTQYF; cdr3_nt: TGTGCCAGCAGTCCGCAAAGACTAGCGGGGGGTACTTTAGGGGTCCCAGATACGCAGTATTTT
v_call: TRBV11-1; d_call: TRBD2; clone_size: -; j_call: TRBJ2-3; cdr3_aa: CASSISGGTDTQYF; cdr3_nt: TGTGCCAGCAGCATTAGCGGGGGGACAGATACGCAGTATTTT
v_call: TRBV5-4; d_call: -; clone_size: -; j_call: TRBJ1-2; cdr3_aa: CASSLAGIGYGYTF; cdr3_nt: TGTGCCAGCAGCCTGGCAGGGATCGGCTATGGCTACACCTTC
v_call: TRBV2; d_call: -; clone_size: many; j_call: TRBJ2-1; cdr3_aa: CASSVYNEQFF; cdr3_nt: TGTGCCAGCAGCGTATACAATGAGCAGTTCTTC
v_call: TRBV7-2; d_call: -; clone_size: -; j_call: TRBJ1-1; cdr3_aa: CASSLQTLTEAFF; cdr3_nt: TGTGCCAGCAGCTTACAGACCCTCACTGAAGCTTTCTTT
v_call: TRBV12-3/TRBV12-4; d_call: -; clone_size: -; j_call: TRBJ1-3; cdr3_aa: CASTPTTGGNTIYF; cdr3_nt: TGTGCCAGCACCCCCACGACGGGTGGAAACACCATATATTTT
v_call: TRBV5-1; d_call: -; clone_size: few; j_call: TRBJ2-5; cdr3_aa: CASSFQGPQETQYF; cdr3_nt: TGCGCCAGCAGCTTCCAGGGACCCCAAGAGACCCAGTACTTC
v_call: TRBV6-2/TRBV6-3; d_call: -; clone_size: -; j_call: TRBJ1-1; cdr3_aa: CASSYDRGLLYTEAFF; cdr3_nt: TGTGCCAGCAGTTACGACCGGGGACTTTTGTACACTGAAGCTTTCTTT
v_call: TRBV7-9; d_call: -; clone_size: -; j_call: TRBJ2-7; cdr3_aa: CASSTGPIAIYEQYF; cdr3_nt: TGTGCCAGCAGCACCGGGCCGATCGCAATCTACGAGCAGTACTTC
v_call: TRBV24-1; d_call: -; clone_size: many; j_call: TRBJ2-2; cdr3_aa: CATSDSIRTGELFF; cdr3_nt: TGTGCCACCAGTGATTCGATCAGGACCGGGGAGCTGTTTTTT
v_call: TRBV6-2/TRBV6-3; d_call: -; clone_size: -; j_call: TRBJ2-5; cdr3_aa: CASSKRVERETQYF; cdr3_nt: TGTGCCAGCAGTAAGCGGGTGGAAAGGGAGACCCAGTACTTC
v_call: TRBV5-1; d_call: TRBD1; clone_size: -; j_call: TRBJ2-7; cdr3_aa: CASRPTGGEVNSQYF; cdr3_nt: TGCGCCAGCAGGCCTACAGGGGGCGAGGTAAATTCGCAGTACTTC
v_call: TRBV10-3; d_call: -; clone_size: few; j_call: TRBJ1-2; cdr3_aa: CAISETGTGSYGYTF; cdr3_nt: TGTGCCATCAGTGAGACCGGTACAGGGAGCTATGGCTACACCTTC
v_call: TRBV28; d_call: -; clone_size: -; j_call: TRBJ1-4; cdr3_aa: CASSLVGGGEKLFF; cdr3_nt: TGTGCCAGCAGTTTGGTGGGGGGCGGAGAAAAACTGTTTTTT
v_call: TRBV5-1; d_call: TRBD1; clone_size: few; j_call: TRBJ2-7; cdr3_aa: CASRRDRGNEQYF; cdr3_nt: TGCGCCAGTCGGAGGGACAGGGGCAACGAGCAGTACTTC
v_call: TRBV3-1; d_call: -; clone_size: few; j_call: TRBJ2-3; cdr3_aa: CASSQQTASLGTDTQYF; cdr3_nt: TGTGCCAGCAGCCAACAGACCGCGTCACTGGGCACAGATACGCAGTATTTT
v_call: TRBV10-3; d_call: -; clone_size: -; j_call: TRBJ1-1; cdr3_aa: CAISENSLNTEAFF; cdr3_nt: TGTGCCATCAGTGAGAACAGCCTGAACACTGAAGCTTTCTTT
v_call: TRBV10-3; d_call: TRBD1; clone_size: few; j_call: TRBJ1-4; cdr3_aa: CAISESAGGNEKLFF; cdr3_nt: TGTGCCATCAGTGAGTCGGCAGGGGGGAATGAAAAACTGTTTTTT
v_call: TRBV11-2; d_call: -; clone_size: few; j_call: TRBJ2-3; cdr3_aa: CASSFARGADTQYF; cdr3_nt: TGTGCCAGCAGCTTTGCCAGGGGGGCAGATACGCAGTATTTT
v_call: TRBV4-1; d_call: -; clone_size: -; j_call: TRBJ2-1; cdr3_aa: CASSLADRINEQFF; cdr3_nt: TGCGCCAGCTCTCTGGCGGACAGAATCAATGAGCAGTTCTTC
v_call: TRBV6-1; d_call: -; clone_size: -; j_call: TRBJ2-7; cdr3_aa: CASSEKSYEQYF; cdr3_nt: TGTGCCAGCAGTGAAAAGTCCTACGAGCAGTACTTC